This T cell receptor beta chain was sequenced in a study of tumor-infiltrating lymphocytes in primary liver carcinoma. Study-wide points: Overlap in tumor-adjacent and tumor-blood pairs fell below that of tumor region pairs.

Production of TCR beta cDNA used around 0.45 ug total RNA together with a constant-region primer. Slightly modified ARM-PCR served as the procedure for the TCR beta libraries. These libraries came from three rounds of nested multiplex PCR. The first two PCR rounds used TRBV1-TRBV30 forward primers with a C-beta reverse primer, 10 to 11 cycles each. TCRdb itself ran the multiplex PCR reads through MiXCR, one entry per CDR3 protein. The sample contains tens of thousands of distinct CDR3 sequences, around 70% of which appear only once. In this sample, this clonotype turned up many times. The target antigen is unknown. V was trimmed by 4 bases and J by 4 bases, leaving 11 bases between them. Germline loops: CDR1 ENHRY, CDR2 SYGVKD. This CDR3 is built from 14 residues. Bulk tissue was left unsorted, and RNA and DNA were co-extracted from roughly 20-30 mg of it.

This chain uses TRBV10-3 with TRBJ1-3; D gene ambiguous. The source material was liver tumor tissue from sampling region 1. The subset denotes: tumor region T1, superior pole. This sequence originates from a man aged 35-49 years with primary liver carcinoma and hepatitis B virus infection. This CDR3 reads CAISGGGPGNTIYF. The CDR3, as DNA: TGTGCCATCAGTGGGGGAGGGCCCGGAAACACCATATATTTT.